This record looks at one TCR beta chain sequence and its context. No antigen is known for it. Sequencing was performed with immunoSEQ multiplex PCR; in TCRdb, only in-frame clones are kept and a portion is missing. The repertoire holds tens of thousands of clones, around 90% seen once, with around 5.9% in the top ten. Healthy donors had no documented immune events, such as infections, while sampled. The entry originates in a study of identifying expanded T cells in peripheral blood. Notes on the study in general: Variance in clone template counts between approximately two-week samples significantly increased with total template count across all healthy donors.

Germline lookup yields CDR1 PRHDT and CDR2 FYEKMQ (reference sequence). V shed 6 bases and J 13 bases; nucleotides not matched to a gene: 9. The CDR3 runs 14 residues. The sequenced sample consisted of blood. The sequence was obtained from a person aged 18 to 75 in good health. This chain uses TRBV13 with TRBJ1-4, with 12 bases fitting TRBD1. The CDR3 here is CASSPGTGGEGLFF. The DNA for the CDR3 is TGTGCCAGCAGTCCAGGGACAGGGGGCGAAGGACTGTTTTTT.